Listed below are T cell receptor beta chains from one sample, sequenced in a study of CD8 T cells in Susac syndrome. Via MiXCR, TCRdb re-called the immunoSEQ multiplex PCR reads, giving one row per CDR3 protein. This sample yields about 190,000 distinct CDR3 sequences, of which roughly 95% are seen a single time; more than 0.08% belongs to the top ten. The sequenced sample consisted of CD4+ T cells from PBMCs. The source is a human donor with Susac syndrome. The CDR3 runs from the conserved cysteine through the conserved F or W. The order of the fields is D gene, clone size, V gene, J gene, CDR3 length, CDR3 DNA, CDR3 protein. A D gene is named only where the DNA matches it firmly. Part of the rows lack a size; the others show once, few, many or a class for expanded clones.

D gene: -
clone size: -
V gene: TRBV18
J gene: TRBJ2-5
CDR3 length: 14
CDR3 DNA: TGTGCCAGCTCACCGGCAGGCCCCCAAGAGACCCAGTACTTC
CDR3 protein: CASSPAGPQETQYF

D gene: -
clone size: once
V gene: TRBV20-1
J gene: TRBJ1-6
CDR3 length: 17
CDR3 DNA: TGCAGTGCTAGAGAGCGTTGGGGGGGCAAGAGGAATTCACCCCTCCACTTT
CDR3 protein: CSARERWGGKRNSPLHF

D gene: -
clone size: -
V gene: TRBV2
J gene: TRBJ2-2
CDR3 length: 15
CDR3 DNA: TGTGCCAGCAGGGCACTAGGGGGTGCCACCGGGGAGCTGTTTTTT
CDR3 protein: CASRALGGATGELFF

D gene: -
clone size: -
V gene: TRBV3-1
J gene: TRBJ1-2
CDR3 length: 16
CDR3 DNA: TGTGCCAGCAGCCTACAATCAGGACTAGCTAACTATGGCTACACCTTC
CDR3 protein: CASSLQSGLANYGYTF

D gene: TRBD1
clone size: -
V gene: TRBV9
J gene: TRBJ1-1
CDR3 length: 16
CDR3 DNA: TGTGCCAGCAGCGTTGGGACAGGGGGTGTGAACACTGAAGCTTTCTTT
CDR3 protein: CASSVGTGGVNTEAFF

D gene: -
clone size: -
V gene: TRBV30
J gene: TRBJ2-5
CDR3 length: 14
CDR3 DNA: TGTGCCTGGAGTCCCCCTGTGGGGTATGAGACCCAGTACTTC
CDR3 protein: CAWSPPVGYETQYF

D gene: TRBD1
clone size: -
V gene: TRBV11-2
J gene: TRBJ1-6
CDR3 length: 16
CDR3 DNA: TGTGCCAGCAGCCGGGGGACAGGGATCGATAATTCACCCCTCCACTTT
CDR3 protein: CASSRGTGIDNSPLHF

D gene: TRBD2
clone size: once
V gene: TRBV18
J gene: TRBJ2-7
CDR3 length: 15
CDR3 DNA: TGTGCCAGCTCGCCCGGGACTAGCGGACTCTACGAGCAGTACTTC
CDR3 protein: CASSPGTSGLYEQYF

D gene: TRBD1
clone size: -
V gene: TRBV29-1
J gene: TRBJ1-2
CDR3 length: 12
CDR3 DNA: TGCAGCGTTGATGACAGGGCTTACAGCTACACCTTC
CDR3 protein: CSVDDRAYSYTF

D gene: -
clone size: once
V gene: TRBV2
J gene: TRBJ2-5
CDR3 length: 16
CDR3 DNA: TGTGCCAGCAGTGACCCGGGGACCTTTTACCAAGAGACCCAGTACTTC
CDR3 protein: CASSDPGTFYQETQYF

D gene: TRBD2
clone size: -
V gene: TRBV6-2/TRBV6-3
J gene: TRBJ2-1
CDR3 length: 17
CDR3 DNA: TGTGCCAGCAGGAGGAGTGGGGGGGAAGTCGTCAACAATGAGCAGTTCTTC
CDR3 protein: CASRRSGGEVVNNEQFF

D gene: -
clone size: -
V gene: TRBV12-3/TRBV12-4
J gene: TRBJ2-2
CDR3 length: 14
CDR3 DNA: TGTGCCAGCAGTTTAGTTAACGGCGCCGGGGAGCTGTTTTTT
CDR3 protein: CASSLVNGAGELFF

D gene: -
clone size: -
V gene: TRBV20-1
J gene: TRBJ1-6
CDR3 length: 12
CDR3 DNA: TGCAGTGCTAGAGACAACTATTCACCCCTCCACTTT
CDR3 protein: CSARDNYSPLHF

D gene: TRBD1
clone size: -
V gene: TRBV30
J gene: TRBJ1-6
CDR3 length: 14
CDR3 DNA: TGTGCCTTGGAACCGGGACAGGGTAATTCACCCCTCCACTTT
CDR3 protein: CALEPGQGNSPLHF

D gene: -
clone size: -
V gene: TRBV27
J gene: TRBJ1-3
CDR3 length: 13
CDR3 DNA: TGTGCCAGCAGCCCTCGATGGGGAAACACCATATATTTT
CDR3 protein: CASSPRWGNTIYF

D gene: -
clone size: -
V gene: TRBV4-3
J gene: TRBJ2-3
CDR3 length: 15
CDR3 DNA: TGCGCCAGTGGGAGGGGGGATACAGGCACAGATACGCAGTATTTT
CDR3 protein: CASGRGDTGTDTQYF

D gene: -
clone size: once
V gene: TRBV30
J gene: TRBJ2-1
CDR3 length: 10
CDR3 DNA: TGTGCCTGGTTCCAGGGAGAGCAGTTCTTC
CDR3 protein: CAWFQGEQFF

D gene: -
clone size: once
V gene: TRBV7-2
J gene: TRBJ1-2
CDR3 length: 15
CDR3 DNA: TGTGCCAGCAGCCCCCTTCCTTCTGTCAACTATGGCTACACCTTC
CDR3 protein: CASSPLPSVNYGYTF

D gene: TRBD2
clone size: once
V gene: TRBV3-1
J gene: TRBJ2-2
CDR3 length: 16
CDR3 DNA: TGTGCCAGCAGCCAAGAACTAGCGGGGTACACCGGGGAGCTGTTTTTT
CDR3 protein: CASSQELAGYTGELFF

D gene: -
clone size: -
V gene: TRBV3-1
J gene: TRBJ2-7
CDR3 length: 14
CDR3 DNA: TGTGCCAGCAGCCCCGGACAGTACACCTACGAGCAGTACTTC
CDR3 protein: CASSPGQYTYEQYF

D gene: -
clone size: -
V gene: TRBV24-1
J gene: TRBJ2-2
CDR3 length: 15
CDR3 DNA: TGTGCCACCAGTGACACCACGGCAAGGGCCGGGGAGCTGTTTTTT
CDR3 protein: CATSDTTARAGELFF

D gene: TRBD2
clone size: -
V gene: TRBV20-1
J gene: TRBJ2-5
CDR3 length: 15
CDR3 DNA: TGCAGTGCTAGAGGGCGGCTAGCGGCCCAAGAGACCCAGTACTTC
CDR3 protein: CSARGRLAAQETQYF

D gene: TRBD1
clone size: -
V gene: TRBV4-1
J gene: TRBJ2-7
CDR3 length: 15
CDR3 DNA: TGCGCCAGCAGCCCTCAACAGGGGTTCTCCTACGAGCAGTACTTC
CDR3 protein: CASSPQQGFSYEQYF

D gene: -
clone size: -
V gene: TRBV3-1
J gene: TRBJ2-1
CDR3 length: 13
CDR3 DNA: TGTGCCAGCAGCCAAAGGGTAATTGGTGAGCAGTTCTTC
CDR3 protein: CASSQRVIGEQFF

D gene: -
clone size: -
V gene: TRBV14
J gene: TRBJ1-1
CDR3 length: 15
CDR3 DNA: TGTGCCAGCAGCCAAGTCTCGGGCAGGCGGGCTGAAGCTTTCTTT
CDR3 protein: CASSQVSGRRAEAFF

D gene: -
clone size: -
V gene: TRBV7-2
J gene: TRBJ1-5
CDR3 length: 13
CDR3 DNA: TGTGCCAGCAGCTTAGTGGACAGTCAGCCCCAGCATTTT
CDR3 protein: CASSLVDSQPQHF

D gene: -
clone size: -
V gene: TRBV14
J gene: TRBJ1-5
CDR3 length: 16
CDR3 DNA: TGTGCCAGCAGCCAAGAACCACCTGGGAGCAATCAGCCCCAGCATTTT
CDR3 protein: CASSQEPPGSNQPQHF

D gene: -
clone size: -
V gene: TRBV6-2/TRBV6-3
J gene: TRBJ2-5
CDR3 length: 10
CDR3 DNA: TGTGCCAGCGGCCCCATCACCCAGTACTTC
CDR3 protein: CASGPITQYF

D gene: -
clone size: -
V gene: TRBV12-5
J gene: TRBJ1-2
CDR3 length: 16
CDR3 DNA: TGTGCTAGTGGTTTGGCGACGGGGGCTAAGGCCTATGGCTACACCTTC
CDR3 protein: CASGLATGAKAYGYTF